This record concerns one T cell receptor (beta chain) sequence. This receptor's antigen is unknown. There are no base qualities to consult, and no much larger clone falls within one base. The trial excluded patients who had a history of autoimmune disease or who were on systemic immunosuppression. Peripheral blood for TCR sequencing was collected from all dose cohorts at baseline, on cycle 4 day 1, and on cycle 7 day 1. The samples were drawn from a first-in-human, open-label, multicenter phase I dose-escalation trial of ivuxolimab. Adults with locally advanced or metastatic head and neck squamous cell, hepatocellular, melanoma or renal cell carcinoma were enrolled in the trial. CD4+ and CD8+ T cells were sorted separately from peripheral blood before TCR sequencing. The CDR3 sequence holds 12 residues, the cysteine and phenylalanine included. Left in the record is the CDR3 DNA by itself, 36 bases read in frame from the first base. According to the germline V gene (reference sequence), CDR1 reads SEHNR and CDR2 reads FQNEAQ. V is trimmed back by 5 bases and J by 14 bases, and the junction contains 11 bases that no gene match accounts for.

The data were taken from a study of OX40 agonist ivuxolimab in advanced cancers. Context from the whole study: The costimulatory receptor OX40 (CD134) was targeted by ivuxolimab, a fully human IgG2 agonistic monoclonal antibody. Intravenous ivuxolimab was administered to patients every 2 weeks at six dose levels: 0.01, 0.1, 0.3, 1.5, 3 and 10 mg/kg. Among the 52 dose-escalation patients, about 19 had hepatocellular carcinoma, around 15 melanoma, 9 renal cell carcinoma and 9 head and neck cancer. In the dose-escalation cohort, 75% to 90% of patients were male, and the mean age was roughly 56 years with a range of 23 to 79. Prior anti-PD-1, anti-PD-L1 or anti-CTLA-4 therapy was permitted, and checkpoint inhibitors had been received by roughly 40% of dose-escalation patients. Three dose-escalation patients achieved partial responses, one with hepatocellular carcinoma and two with cutaneous melanoma. Peripheral TCRbeta sequencing aimed to test whether ivuxolimab altered TCR sequence diversity and caused clonal T-cell expansion. The monotherapy dose-escalation portion (N = 52 patients) of the phase I ivuxolimab trial is reported in the paper.

General findings and caveats noted by the study authors: Low levels of normalized T-cell clonal expansion were also seen in some patients who did not respond. In the 0.1-3.0 mg/kg groups, partial responders had among the lowest normalized peripheral clonal expansion, particularly in CD8+ T cells. Clonal expansion of both CD4+ and CD8+ blood T cells was observed from baseline to week 6 at doses 0.1 to 3.0 mg/kg. Antigen specificity was not determined for the clonally expanded peripheral T cells. After ivuxolimab, expanded clones were on average more numerous among CD8+ T cells than among CD4+ T cells.

To sequence the TCRbeta CDR3 region, genomic DNA was isolated from the sorted cells. TCRbeta CDR3 regions were sequenced using the immunoSEQ Assay. TCRdb obtained this table from immuneACCESS and retained in-frame rearrangements with V and J assigned. These tables miss some clones; where compared with another copy, unresolved V genes account for less than half of the shortfall, and the remainder is unexplained. The sample table shows about 61,000 clones, and approximately 89% are seen once. The top ten clones comprise more than 15% of the sample. Sequencing used CD4+ or CD8+ T cells sorted from blood, obtained in a trial of the OX40 agonist ivuxolimab. The receptor's source is an adult with an advanced solid tumor such as melanoma, head and neck, liver or kidney cancer. The chain is encoded by TRBV7-9 joined to TRBJ1-2; 7 middle bases align to TRBD1. The CDR3 amino acid sequence is: CASSLDRDPGTF. The DNA sequence is as follows: TGTGCCAGCAGCCTCGACAGGGACCCTGGGACCTTC.